These T cell receptor beta chains were read from a single sample in a study of T cells in Graves' hyperthyroidism and ophthalmopathy. TCRdb reprocessed the multiplex PCR reads via MiXCR and lists one record per CDR3 protein. This table has fewer than 500,000 distinct CDR3 sequences, roughly 14% appearing once. Specimen: blood. These receptors were taken from a man aged 30 to 39 with Graves' hyperthyroidism that later progressed to Graves' ophthalmopathy. CDR3s include the opening cysteine and the closing phenylalanine or tryptophan. D genes are given only for firm matches. The size entry is marked missing in some rows and otherwise reads once, few, many or a size class.

>-|15|TRBV27|TRBJ1-6|-
TGTGCCAGCAGTTTATACTCACCCGCGGATTCACCCCTCCACTTT
CASSLYSPADSPLHF
>-|16|TRBV28|TRBJ1-2|many
TGTGCCAGCAGTTCCGATGCCTGGGAAATCGACTATGGCTACACCTTC
CASSSDAWEIDYGYTF
>TRBD2|15|TRBV2|TRBJ2-5|many
TGTGCCAGCAACTTACTAGCGGGGGGGCAAGAGACCCAGTACTTC
CASNLLAGGQETQYF
>-|14|TRBV3-1|TRBJ1-2|many
TGTGCCAGCAGCCAAGATCTCCCGAGCTATGGCTACACCTTC
CASSQDLPSYGYTF
>TRBD1|15|TRBV4-2|TRBJ1-4|few
TGTGCCAGCAGCCACCCCCGGACAGGGATTGAAAAACTGTTTTTT
CASSHPRTGIEKLFF
>TRBD1|15|TRBV5-1|TRBJ2-2|-
TGCGCCAGCAGCTTACAGGGGGCTGACACCGGGGAGCTGTTTTTT
CASSLQGADTGELFF
>-|16|TRBV10-3|TRBJ2-7|many
TGTGCCATCAGTGAGTCAAGGTGGGGGGTGACTAACGAGCAGTACTTC
CAISESRWGVTNEQYF
>-|14|TRBV30|TRBJ1-2|many
TGTGCCTGGAGAGAGGGAGGAAGAGGCTATGGCTACACCTTC
CAWREGGRGYGYTF
>-|15|TRBV6-5|TRBJ2-5|many
TGTGCCAGCAGTTACAGCGGGGGGACAGGGGAGACCCAGTACTTC
CASSYSGGTGETQYF
>TRBD1|15|TRBV11-3|TRBJ2-7|many
TGTGCCAGCAGCTTAGATGGACAGGCCACCTACGAGCAGTACTTC
CASSLDGQATYEQYF
>TRBD2|17|TRBV12-5|TRBJ2-5|many
TGTGCTAGTCGGCGGGACCTTAGCGGGGGCGTCCAAGAGACCCAGTACTTC
CASRRDLSGGVQETQYF
>-|13|TRBV12-3/TRBV12-4|TRBJ2-7|few
TGTGCCAGCAGTCGGAGTGGGGGCTACGAGCAGTACTTC
CASSRSGGYEQYF
>TRBD1|15|TRBV28|TRBJ2-2|-
TGTGCCAGCAGGACCGGGACAGGGAACACCGGGGAGCTGTTTTTT
CASRTGTGNTGELFF
>-|16|TRBV7-2|TRBJ2-3|many
TGTGCCAGCAGTTCACTAGACAGCCTTAGCACAGATACGCAGTATTTT
CASSSLDSLSTDTQYF
>-|16|TRBV3-1|TRBJ2-1|few
TGTGCCAGCAGCCAAGAGAGGGGACGTAGCGGTGGCGGGCAGTTCTTC
CASSQERGRSGGGQFF
>-|16|TRBV15|TRBJ2-1|-
TGTGCCACCAGCGGGAGTTCCGGACTCTCCTACAATGAGCAGTTCTTC
CATSGSSGLSYNEQFF
>TRBD1|16|TRBV19|TRBJ1-5|few
TGTGCCAGTAGTATTGGGACAGGGATTAGCAATCAGCCCCAGCATTTT
CASSIGTGISNQPQHF
>-|15|TRBV27|TRBJ1-5|-
TGTGCCAGCAGTTTAAGTGGTCAGCCAAATCAGCCCCAGCATTTT
CASSLSGQPNQPQHF
>TRBD2|15|TRBV6-1|TRBJ2-2|few
TGTGCCAGCAGCATTAGCGGGGCGATCACCGGGGAGCTGTTTTTT
CASSISGAITGELFF
>TRBD1|13|TRBV6-1|TRBJ2-7|many
TGTGCCAGCAGTGAAGGCGACAGGGGCGAGCAGTACTTC
CASSEGDRGEQYF